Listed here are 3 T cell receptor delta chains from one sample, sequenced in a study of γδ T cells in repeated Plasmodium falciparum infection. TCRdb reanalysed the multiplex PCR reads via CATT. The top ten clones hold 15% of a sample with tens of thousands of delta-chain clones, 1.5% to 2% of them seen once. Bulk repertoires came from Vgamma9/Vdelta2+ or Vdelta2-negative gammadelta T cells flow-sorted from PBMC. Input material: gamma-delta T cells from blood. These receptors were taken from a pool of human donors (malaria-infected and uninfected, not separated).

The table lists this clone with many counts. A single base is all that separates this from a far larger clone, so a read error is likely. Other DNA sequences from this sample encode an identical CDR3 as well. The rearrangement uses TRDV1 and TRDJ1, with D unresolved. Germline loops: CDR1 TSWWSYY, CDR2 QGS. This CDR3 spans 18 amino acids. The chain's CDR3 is CALGFTSVHTYITDKLIF. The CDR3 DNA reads TGTGCCCTTGGGTTCACCTCCGTACATACTTATATCACCGATAAACTCATCTTT.

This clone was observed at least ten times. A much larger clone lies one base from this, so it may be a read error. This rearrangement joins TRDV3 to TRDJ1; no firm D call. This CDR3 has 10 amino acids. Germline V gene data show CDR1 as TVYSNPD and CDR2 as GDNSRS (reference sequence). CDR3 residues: CAFRLSKPIF. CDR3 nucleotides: TGTGCCTTTCGATTGAGTAAACCCATCTTT.

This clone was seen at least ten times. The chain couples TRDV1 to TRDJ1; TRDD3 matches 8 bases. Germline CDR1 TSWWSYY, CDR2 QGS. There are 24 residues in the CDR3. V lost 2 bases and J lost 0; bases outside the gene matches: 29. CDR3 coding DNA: TGTGCTCTTGGGGAATTAAAATCAAGACCCCACAACTGGGGTACTGGGGGTAACACCGATAAACTCATCTTT. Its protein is CALGELKSRPHNWGTGGNTDKLIF.